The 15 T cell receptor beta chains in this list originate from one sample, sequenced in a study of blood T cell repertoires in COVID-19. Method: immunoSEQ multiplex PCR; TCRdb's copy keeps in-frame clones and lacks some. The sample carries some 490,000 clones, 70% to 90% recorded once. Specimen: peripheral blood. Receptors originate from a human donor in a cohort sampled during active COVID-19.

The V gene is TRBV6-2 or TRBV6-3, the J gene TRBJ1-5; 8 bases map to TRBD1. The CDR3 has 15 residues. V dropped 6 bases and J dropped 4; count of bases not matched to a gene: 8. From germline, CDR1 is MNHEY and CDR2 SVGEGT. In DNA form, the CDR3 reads TGTGCCAGCAGCCCCGGGACAGGCTATAATCAGCCCCAGCATTTT. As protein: CASSPGTGYNQPQHF.

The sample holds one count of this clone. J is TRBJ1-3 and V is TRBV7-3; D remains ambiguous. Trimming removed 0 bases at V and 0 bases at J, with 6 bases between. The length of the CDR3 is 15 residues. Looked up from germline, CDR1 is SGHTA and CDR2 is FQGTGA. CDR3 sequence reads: CASSLTGSSGNTIYF. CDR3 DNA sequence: TGTGCCAGCAGCTTAACGGGCAGCTCTGGAAACACCATATATTTT.

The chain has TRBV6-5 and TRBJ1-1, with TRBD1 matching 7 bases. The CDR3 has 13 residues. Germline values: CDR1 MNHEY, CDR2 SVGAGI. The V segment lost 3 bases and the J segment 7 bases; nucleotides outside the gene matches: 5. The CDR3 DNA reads TGTGCCAGCAGTTATAACCGGGACAGTGAAGCTTTCTTT. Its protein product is CASSYNRDSEAFF.

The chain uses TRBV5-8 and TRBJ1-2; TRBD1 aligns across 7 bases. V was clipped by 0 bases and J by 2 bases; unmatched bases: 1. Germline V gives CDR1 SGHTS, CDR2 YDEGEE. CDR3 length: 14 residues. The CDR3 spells CASSLGQGNYGYTF. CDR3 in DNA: TGTGCCAGCAGCTTGGGACAGGGAAACTATGGCTACACCTTC.

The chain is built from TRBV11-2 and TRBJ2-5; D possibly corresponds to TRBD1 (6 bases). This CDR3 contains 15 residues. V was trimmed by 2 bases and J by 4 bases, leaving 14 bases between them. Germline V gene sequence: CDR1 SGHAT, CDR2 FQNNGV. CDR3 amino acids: CASSLYRVVGETQYF. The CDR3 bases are TGTGCCAGCAGCTTATACAGGGTTGTGGGAGAGACCCAGTACTTC.

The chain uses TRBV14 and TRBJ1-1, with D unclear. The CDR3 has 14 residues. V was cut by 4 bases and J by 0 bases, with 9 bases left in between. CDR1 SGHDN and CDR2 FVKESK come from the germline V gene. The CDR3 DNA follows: TGTGCCAGCAGCCGAGGGTTTATGAACACTGAAGCTTTCTTT. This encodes CASSRGFMNTEAFF.

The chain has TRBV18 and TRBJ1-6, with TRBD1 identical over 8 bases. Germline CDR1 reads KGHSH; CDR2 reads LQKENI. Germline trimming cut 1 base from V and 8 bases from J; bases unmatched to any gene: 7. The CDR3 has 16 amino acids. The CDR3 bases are TGTGCCAGCTCACCACAAACAGGGGGGTTGTATTCACCCCTCCACTTT. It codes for CASSPQTGGLYSPLHF.

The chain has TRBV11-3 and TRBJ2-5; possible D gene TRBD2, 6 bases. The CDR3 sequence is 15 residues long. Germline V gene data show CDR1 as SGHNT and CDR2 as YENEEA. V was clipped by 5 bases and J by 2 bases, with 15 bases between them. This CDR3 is CASSAGGVGQETQYF. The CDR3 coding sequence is TGTGCCAGCAGCGCCGGGGGAGTCGGGCAAGAGACCCAGTACTTC.

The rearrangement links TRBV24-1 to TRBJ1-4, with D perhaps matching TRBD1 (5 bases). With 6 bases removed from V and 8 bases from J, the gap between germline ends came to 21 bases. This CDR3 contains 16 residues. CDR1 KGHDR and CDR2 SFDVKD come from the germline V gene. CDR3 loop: CATSSSTGTAGEKLFF. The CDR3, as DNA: TGTGCCACCAGTTCCAGCACCGGGACGGCGGGGGAAAAACTGTTTTTT.

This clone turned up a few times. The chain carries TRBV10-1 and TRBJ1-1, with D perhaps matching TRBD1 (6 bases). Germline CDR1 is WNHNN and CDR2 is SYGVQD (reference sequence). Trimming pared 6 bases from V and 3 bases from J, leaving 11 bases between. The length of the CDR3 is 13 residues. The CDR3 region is CASRQGLDTEAFF. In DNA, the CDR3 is TGCGCCAGCAGACAGGGCTTGGACACTGAAGCTTTCTTT.

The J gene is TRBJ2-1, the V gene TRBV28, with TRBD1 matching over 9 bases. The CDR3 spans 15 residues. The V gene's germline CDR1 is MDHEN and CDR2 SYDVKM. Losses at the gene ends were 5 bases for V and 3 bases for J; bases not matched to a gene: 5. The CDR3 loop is CASSADRGVYNEQFF. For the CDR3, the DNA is TGTGCCAGCAGTGCGGACAGGGGAGTCTACAATGAGCAGTTCTTC.

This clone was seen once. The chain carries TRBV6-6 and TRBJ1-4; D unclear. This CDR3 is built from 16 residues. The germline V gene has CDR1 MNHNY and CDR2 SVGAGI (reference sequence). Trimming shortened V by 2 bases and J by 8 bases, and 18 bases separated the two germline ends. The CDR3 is CASSYIQSLDREKLFF. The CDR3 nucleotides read TGTGCCAGCAGTTACATCCAAAGCCTCGATCGGGAAAAACTGTTTTTT.

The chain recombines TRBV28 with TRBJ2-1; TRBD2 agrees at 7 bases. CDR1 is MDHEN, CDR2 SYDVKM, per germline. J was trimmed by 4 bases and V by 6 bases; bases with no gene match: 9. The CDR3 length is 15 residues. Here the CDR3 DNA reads TGTGCCAGCAGCCCTAGCGGAACCTGGTACAATGAGCAGTTCTTC. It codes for CASSPSGTWYNEQFF.

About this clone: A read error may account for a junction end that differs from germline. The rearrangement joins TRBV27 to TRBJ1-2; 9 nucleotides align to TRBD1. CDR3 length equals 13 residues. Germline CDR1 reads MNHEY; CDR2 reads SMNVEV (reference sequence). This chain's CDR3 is CASSLEQGALHGF. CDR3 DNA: TGTGCCAGCAGTTTGGAACAGGGGGCGCTTCATGGATTC.

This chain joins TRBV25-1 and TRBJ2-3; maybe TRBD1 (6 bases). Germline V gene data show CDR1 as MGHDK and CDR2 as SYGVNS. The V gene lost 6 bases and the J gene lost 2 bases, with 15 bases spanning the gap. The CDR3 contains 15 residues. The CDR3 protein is CASSPGHSPTDTQYF. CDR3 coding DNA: TGTGCCAGCAGCCCGGGACACTCCCCCACAGATACGCAGTATTTT.